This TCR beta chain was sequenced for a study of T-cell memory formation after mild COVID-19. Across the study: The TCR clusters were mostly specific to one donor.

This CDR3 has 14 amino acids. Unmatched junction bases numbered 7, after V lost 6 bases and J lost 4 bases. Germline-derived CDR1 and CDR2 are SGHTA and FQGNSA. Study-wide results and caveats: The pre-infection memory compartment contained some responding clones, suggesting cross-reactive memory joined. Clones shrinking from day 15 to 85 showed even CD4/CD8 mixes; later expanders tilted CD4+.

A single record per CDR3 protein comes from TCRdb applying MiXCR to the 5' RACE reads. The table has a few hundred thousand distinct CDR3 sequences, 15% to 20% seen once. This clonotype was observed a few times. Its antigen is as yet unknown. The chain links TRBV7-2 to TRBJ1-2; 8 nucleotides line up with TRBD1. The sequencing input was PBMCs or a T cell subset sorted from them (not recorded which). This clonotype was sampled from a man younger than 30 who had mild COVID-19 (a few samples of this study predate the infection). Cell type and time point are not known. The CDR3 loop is CASRPPDRAYGYTF. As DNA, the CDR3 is TGTGCCAGCAGACCTCCGGACAGGGCCTATGGCTACACCTTC.